This TCR beta chain was sequenced in a study of beta chain features in type 1 diabetes. The sequenced template was cDNA made from the entire isolated RNA. Method: immunoSEQ multiplex PCR; TCRdb's copy keeps in-frame clones and lacks some. The sample holds about 900,000 clones, 17% seen once. This clone was picked up a small number of times. The source material was naive CD4+ T cells from blood. The receptor was isolated from a woman aged 18-29 years in good health.

The CDR3 sequence is CASSFTPGDKRGTQYF. The CDR3 nucleotides are TGTGCCAGCAGTTTCACCCCGGGGGACAAACGGGGGACCCAGTACTTC. The gene calls are TRBV28 and TRBJ2-5; D might be TRBD1 or TRBD2, each matching 6 bases. The V gene's germline CDR1 is MDHEN and CDR2 SYDVKM. The V gene lost 3 bases and the J gene lost 7 bases, with 21 bases spanning the gap. The CDR3 length is 16 residues.